This T cell receptor (beta chain) originates from a study of blood T cell repertoires in COVID-19. Authors' processing steps: The authors estimated nucleated cell counts from reference gene primer amplification. Some clones are missing from TCRdb's copy, which holds only in-frame ones; the method was immunoSEQ multiplex PCR. D and trimming come from the DNA, and the V and J calls and clone size come from that table. The table includes approximately 250,000 clones, approximately 88% detected once. The junction had 12 bases not matched to a gene; V was cut back by 6 bases and J by 1 base. The CDR3 is 17 amino acids. Germline CDR1 is ENHRY and CDR2 is SYGVKD.

The receptor was derived from a woman aged 40 to 50 with acute COVID-19. The V gene is TRBV10-3, the J gene TRBJ2-5; 9 bases agree with TRBD2. Source material: PBMCs or T cells enriched from blood (not recorded which). CDR3 DNA sequence: TGTGCCATCAGGGGAGCGGGAGGTACGAAATCCCAAGAGACCCAGTACTTC. Translating it yields CAIRGAGGTKSQETQYF.